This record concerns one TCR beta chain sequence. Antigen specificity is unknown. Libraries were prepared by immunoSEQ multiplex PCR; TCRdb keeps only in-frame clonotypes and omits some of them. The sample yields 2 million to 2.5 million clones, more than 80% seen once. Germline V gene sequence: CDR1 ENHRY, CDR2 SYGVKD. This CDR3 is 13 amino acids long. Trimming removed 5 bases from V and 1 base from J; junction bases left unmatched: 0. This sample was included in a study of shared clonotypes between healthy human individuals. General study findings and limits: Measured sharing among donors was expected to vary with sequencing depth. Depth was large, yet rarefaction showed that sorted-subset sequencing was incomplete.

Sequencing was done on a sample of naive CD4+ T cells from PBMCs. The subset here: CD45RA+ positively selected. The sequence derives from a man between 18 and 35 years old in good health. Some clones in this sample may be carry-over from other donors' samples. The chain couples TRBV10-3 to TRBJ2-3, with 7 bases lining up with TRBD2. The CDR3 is CAISLAGTDTQYF. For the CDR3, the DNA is TGTGCCATCAGTCTAGCGGGCACAGATACGCAGTATTTT.